These T cell receptor beta chains were read from a single sample in a study of a mutant IDH1 vaccine in newly diagnosed glioma. No antigen has been identified for these receptors. Clones were sequenced by immunoSEQ multiplex PCR, and TCRdb holds only the in-frame ones, with some missing. The top ten hold about 2.8% of the sample, which has 25,000 or so clones, almost 85% seen once. Sequences were derived from PBMCs, sampled from a glioma patient whose treatment included an IDH1 peptide vaccine. All receptors come from a man aged 35-49 years with glioma. Both conserved end residues are trimmed from each CDR3.

CDR3 protein: ASSTFKLGSNQPQH
J gene: TRBJ1-5
V gene: TRBV27

CDR3 protein: ASSSRDVDGYT
J gene: TRBJ1-2
V gene: TRBV7-9

CDR3 protein: ASGDAEETQY
J gene: TRBJ2-5
V gene: TRBV7-9

CDR3 protein: ASRRDNQEQY
J gene: TRBJ2-7
V gene: TRBV6-6

CDR3 protein: ASSPAGGGSYNEQF
J gene: TRBJ2-1
V gene: TRBV7-7

CDR3 protein: ASSVPSSGNTIY
J gene: TRBJ1-3
V gene: TRBV9

CDR3 protein: ASSILGGRNQPQH
J gene: TRBJ1-5
V gene: TRBV19

CDR3 protein: ASSSAGARGYT
J gene: TRBJ1-2
V gene: TRBV5-4

CDR3 protein: ASSLLAGRGVNYGYT
J gene: TRBJ1-2
V gene: TRBV27

CDR3 protein: ATSRSDTSDYGYT
J gene: TRBJ1-2
V gene: TRBV15

CDR3 protein: ASSYYRGTSYNEQF
J gene: TRBJ2-1
V gene: TRBV5-8

CDR3 protein: ASSQDGFGNTIY
J gene: TRBJ1-3
V gene: TRBV4-2

CDR3 protein: ASTGEGVELF
J gene: TRBJ2-2
V gene: TRBV19

CDR3 protein: ASSPTSGRPWEQF
J gene: TRBJ2-1
V gene: TRBV4-3

CDR3 protein: ASSLTGTSGFYNEQF
J gene: TRBJ2-1
V gene: TRBV5-1

CDR3 protein: ASSELGGSDGYT
J gene: TRBJ1-2
V gene: TRBV6-1

CDR3 protein: ASSLLGQQF
J gene: TRBJ2-1
V gene: TRBV7-2

CDR3 protein: ASSGRQGTNTGELF
J gene: TRBJ2-2
V gene: TRBV5-8

CDR3 protein: ASRIRGPSYEQY
J gene: TRBJ2-7
V gene: TRBV27

CDR3 protein: ASSRLGQPQH
J gene: TRBJ1-5
V gene: TRBV7-2

CDR3 protein: ASSATRLAGDIAKNIQY
J gene: TRBJ2-4
V gene: TRBV7-2

CDR3 protein: ASNGPPRYEQY
J gene: TRBJ2-7
V gene: TRBV5-1

CDR3 protein: ASSLASGITYEQY
J gene: TRBJ2-7
V gene: TRBV5-5

CDR3 protein: ASSYSVDRSYEQY
J gene: TRBJ2-7
V gene: TRBV7-2

CDR3 protein: ASSQKMVLDILANYGYT
J gene: TRBJ1-2
V gene: TRBV4-3

CDR3 protein: ASSLREGIYEQY
J gene: TRBJ2-7
V gene: TRBV27

CDR3 protein: ASSPRGIETQY
J gene: TRBJ2-5
V gene: TRBV18

CDR3 protein: ASSKGRDRHSGANVLT
J gene: TRBJ2-6
V gene: TRBV21-1

CDR3 protein: ASSPITSGRALAEQY
J gene: TRBJ2-7
V gene: TRBV19

CDR3 protein: ASSPSTVRDNEQF
J gene: TRBJ2-1
V gene: TRBV19

CDR3 protein: ASSPHKQETQY
J gene: TRBJ2-5
V gene: TRBV18

CDR3 protein: SIHRGRDEKLF
J gene: TRBJ1-4
V gene: TRBV29-1

CDR3 protein: ASSVNFLEGANYGYT
J gene: TRBJ1-2
V gene: TRBV9

CDR3 protein: ASRPDRGEQY
J gene: TRBJ2-7
V gene: TRBV7-6

CDR3 protein: ASATGGGYEQY
J gene: TRBJ2-7
V gene: TRBV7-9

CDR3 protein: ASSLQSIRGTNYGYT
J gene: TRBJ1-2
V gene: TRBV7-8

CDR3 protein: ASSSDNSYSGANVLT
J gene: TRBJ2-6
V gene: TRBV27

CDR3 protein: ASSLVWGTNEKLF
J gene: TRBJ1-4
V gene: TRBV7-2

CDR3 protein: ASTLEQGLYEQY
J gene: TRBJ2-7
V gene: TRBV4-1

CDR3 protein: ASLGPGGGYT
J gene: TRBJ1-2
V gene: TRBV27

CDR3 protein: ASSLGRGQRETQY
J gene: TRBJ2-5
V gene: TRBV5-1

CDR3 protein: ASSYSDTSGEQY
J gene: TRBJ2-7
V gene: TRBV6-6

CDR3 protein: ASSLFQRSYGYT
J gene: TRBJ1-2
V gene: TRBV7-2

CDR3 protein: ASSLRGSYEQY
J gene: TRBJ2-7
V gene: TRBV19

CDR3 protein: ATSRGDTDRGYT
J gene: TRBJ1-2
V gene: TRBV15

CDR3 protein: ASSDYRVNYGYT
J gene: TRBJ1-2
V gene: TRBV2

CDR3 protein: ASSQSGSSGANVLT
J gene: TRBJ2-6
V gene: TRBV4-3

CDR3 protein: ASSLEGPGTYEQY
J gene: TRBJ2-7
V gene: TRBV11-3

CDR3 protein: ASSEKGLEPQH
J gene: TRBJ1-5
V gene: TRBV25-1

CDR3 protein: SAIPVNTQY
J gene: TRBJ2-3
V gene: TRBV20-1

CDR3 protein: ASSEKDEGEQY
J gene: TRBJ2-7
V gene: TRBV5-1

CDR3 protein: ASWGPKNGYEQY
J gene: TRBJ2-7
V gene: TRBV9

CDR3 protein: ASRRQGARDNEQF
J gene: TRBJ2-1
V gene: TRBV7-9

CDR3 protein: ASSQGLLGLNSYEQY
J gene: TRBJ2-7
V gene: TRBV4-3